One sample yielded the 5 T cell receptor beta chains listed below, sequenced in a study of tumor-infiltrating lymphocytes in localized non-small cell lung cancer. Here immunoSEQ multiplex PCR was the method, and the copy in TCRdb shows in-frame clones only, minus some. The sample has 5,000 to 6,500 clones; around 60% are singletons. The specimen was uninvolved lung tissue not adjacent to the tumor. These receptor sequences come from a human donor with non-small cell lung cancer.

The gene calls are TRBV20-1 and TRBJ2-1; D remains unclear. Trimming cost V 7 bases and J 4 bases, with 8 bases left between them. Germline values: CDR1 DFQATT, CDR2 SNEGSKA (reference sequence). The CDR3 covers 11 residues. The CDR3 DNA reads TGCAGTGTTGCCAGATACAATGAGCAGTTCTTC. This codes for CSVARYNEQFF.

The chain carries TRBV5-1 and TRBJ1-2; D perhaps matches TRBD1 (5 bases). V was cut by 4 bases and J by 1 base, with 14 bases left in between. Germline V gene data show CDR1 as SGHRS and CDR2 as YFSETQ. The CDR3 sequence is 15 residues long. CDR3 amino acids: CASSPDSTFNYGYTF. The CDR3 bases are TGCGCCAGCAGCCCAGACAGCACCTTTAACTATGGCTACACCTTC.

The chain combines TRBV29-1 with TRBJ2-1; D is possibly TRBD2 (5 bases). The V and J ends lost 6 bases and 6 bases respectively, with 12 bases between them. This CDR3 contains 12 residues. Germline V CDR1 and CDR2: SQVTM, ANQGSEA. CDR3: CSVLATANEQFF. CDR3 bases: TGCAGCGTCCTAGCTACTGCCAATGAGCAGTTCTTC.

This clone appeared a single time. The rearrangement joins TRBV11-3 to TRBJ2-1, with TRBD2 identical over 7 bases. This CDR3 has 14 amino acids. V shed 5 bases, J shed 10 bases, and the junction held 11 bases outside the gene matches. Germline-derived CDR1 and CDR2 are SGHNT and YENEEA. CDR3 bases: TGTGCCAGCAGCCCCCGGGAGGCGTGGGGAGAGCAGTTCTTC. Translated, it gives CASSPREAWGEQFF.

The CDR3 loop reads CSVGHGEQYF. The CDR3 DNA reads as TGCAGCGTGGGACATGGAGAGCAGTACTTC. The V and J genes are TRBV29-1 and TRBJ2-7, with D possibly being TRBD1 (6 bases). Germline V gene data show CDR1 as SQVTM and CDR2 as ANQGSEA. The length of the CDR3 is 10 residues. The germline V and J ends were trimmed by 6 bases and 7 bases, with 10 bases remaining between them.